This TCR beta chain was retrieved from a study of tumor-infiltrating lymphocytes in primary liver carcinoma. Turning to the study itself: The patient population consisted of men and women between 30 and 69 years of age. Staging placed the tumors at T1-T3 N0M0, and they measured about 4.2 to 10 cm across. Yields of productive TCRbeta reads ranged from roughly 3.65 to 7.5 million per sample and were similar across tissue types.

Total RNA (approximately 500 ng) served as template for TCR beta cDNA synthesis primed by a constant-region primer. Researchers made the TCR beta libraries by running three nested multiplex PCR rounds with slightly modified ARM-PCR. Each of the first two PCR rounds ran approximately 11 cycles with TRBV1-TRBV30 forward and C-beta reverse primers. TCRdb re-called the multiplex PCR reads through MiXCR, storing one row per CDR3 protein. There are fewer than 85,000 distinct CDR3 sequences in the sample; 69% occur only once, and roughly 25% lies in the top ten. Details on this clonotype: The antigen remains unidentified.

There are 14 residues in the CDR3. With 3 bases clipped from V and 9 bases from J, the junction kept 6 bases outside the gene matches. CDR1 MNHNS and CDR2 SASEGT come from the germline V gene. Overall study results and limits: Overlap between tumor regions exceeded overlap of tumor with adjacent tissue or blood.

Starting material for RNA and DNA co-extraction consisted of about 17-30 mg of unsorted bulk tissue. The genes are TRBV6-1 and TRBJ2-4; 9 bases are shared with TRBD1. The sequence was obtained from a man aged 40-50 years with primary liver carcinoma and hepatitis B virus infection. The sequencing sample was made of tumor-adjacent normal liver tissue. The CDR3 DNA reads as TGTGCCAGCAGTGAGGGGACAGGGTCCGGCATTCAGTACTTC. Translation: CASSEGTGSGIQYF.